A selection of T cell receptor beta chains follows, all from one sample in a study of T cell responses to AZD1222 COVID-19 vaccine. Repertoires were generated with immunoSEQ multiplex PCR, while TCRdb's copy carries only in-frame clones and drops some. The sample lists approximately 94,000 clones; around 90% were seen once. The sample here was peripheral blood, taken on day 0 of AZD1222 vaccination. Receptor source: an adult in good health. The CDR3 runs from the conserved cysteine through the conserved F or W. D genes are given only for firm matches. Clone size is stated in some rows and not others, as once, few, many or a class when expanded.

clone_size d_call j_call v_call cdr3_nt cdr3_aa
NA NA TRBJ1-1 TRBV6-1 TGTGCCAGCAGTGAAGAAATGAACACTGAAGCTTTCTTT CASSEEMNTEAFF
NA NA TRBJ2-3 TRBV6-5 TGTGCCAGCCGGAACAGGATGGCCACAGATACGCAGTATTTT CASRNRMATDTQYF
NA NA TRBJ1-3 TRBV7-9 TGTGCCAGCAGCTTAAAACAGGATGGAAACACCATATATTTT CASSLKQDGNTIYF
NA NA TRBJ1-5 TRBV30 TGTGCCTGGAGTGTACGGGGGATCAATCAGCCCCAGCATTTT CAWSVRGINQPQHF
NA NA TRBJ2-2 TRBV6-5 TGTGCCAGCTTCTCCGGGCAAGGGGCCGGGGAGCTGTTTTTT CASFSGQGAGELFF
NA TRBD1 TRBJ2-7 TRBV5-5 TGTGCCAGCAGCGTAACAGGGGACTCCTACGAGCAGTACTTC CASSVTGDSYEQYF
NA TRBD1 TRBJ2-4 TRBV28 TGTGCCAGCAGTGAACAGGGGAGCATTCAGTACTTC CASSEQGSIQYF
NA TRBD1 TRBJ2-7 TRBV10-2 TGCGCCAGCAGTAACTCGGACAGGGGGCACGAGCAGTACTTC CASSNSDRGHEQYF
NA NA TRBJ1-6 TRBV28 TGTGCCAGCAGTTCCCCTTCAGGACAAAATTCACCCCTCCACTTT CASSSPSGQNSPLHF
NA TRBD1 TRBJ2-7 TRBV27 TGTGCCAGCAGTTTATCCCAGACAGGGGTCGAAACCTACGAGCAGTACTTC CASSLSQTGVETYEQYF
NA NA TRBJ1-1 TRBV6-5 TGTGCCAGCAGTTACTCAGGCAACTTGAACACTGAAGCTTTCTTT CASSYSGNLNTEAFF
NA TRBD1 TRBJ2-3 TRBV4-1 TGCGCCAGCAGCCAACTACAGGGGGGAAGGGTAGATACGCAGTATTTT CASSQLQGGRVDTQYF
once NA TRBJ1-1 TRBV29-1 TGCAGCGTTATGAGCAGCACTGAAGCTTTCTTT CSVMSSTEAFF
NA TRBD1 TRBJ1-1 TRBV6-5 TGTGCCAGCACCAAGGGACAGCACACTGAAGCTTTCTTT CASTKGQHTEAFF
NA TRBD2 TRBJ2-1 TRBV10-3 TGTGCCATCAGCGGGACTAGCGGGAGTGGGGGGTTACACAATGAGCAGTTCTTC CAISGTSGSGGLHNEQFF
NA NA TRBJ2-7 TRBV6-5 TGTGCCAGCAGCACTTATGGGGGTTTCGTCTACGAGCAGTACTTC CASSTYGGFVYEQYF
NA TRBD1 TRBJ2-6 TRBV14 TGTGCCAGCAGCCAAAAGGGACAGGGTGGCTCTGGGGCCAACGTCCTGACTTTC CASSQKGQGGSGANVLTF
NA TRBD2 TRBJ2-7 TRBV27 TGTGCCAGCAGCAGACTAGCGGGAGGGTCTTCAACCTACGAGCAGTACTTC CASSRLAGGSSTYEQYF
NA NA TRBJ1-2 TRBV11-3 TGTGCCAGCAGCTTAGGGCAGGCCCCGGGCTACACCTTC CASSLGQAPGYTF
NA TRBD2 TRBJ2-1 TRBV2 TGTGCCAGCAGAACGGGACTAGCGGGAGGTAGCGGTGAGCAGTTCTTC CASRTGLAGGSGEQFF
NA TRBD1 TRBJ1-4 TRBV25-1 TGTGCCAGCAGAGAGACAGGGCTAAAGGAAAAACTGTTTTTT CASRETGLKEKLFF
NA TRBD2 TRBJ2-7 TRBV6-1 TGTGCCAGCAGTGTACTGGCGGGAGGTGTGTCGAGTGAGCAGTACTTC CASSVLAGGVSSEQYF
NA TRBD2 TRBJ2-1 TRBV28 TGTGCCAGCAGACAACTAGCGGGAGGGGGTAATGAGCAGTTCTTC CASRQLAGGGNEQFF
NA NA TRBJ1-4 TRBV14 TGTGCCAGCAGCCAAGAAGGTCGAGGTTATAATGAAAAACTGTTTTTT CASSQEGRGYNEKLFF
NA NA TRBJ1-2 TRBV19 TGTGCCAGCCAGCTCGGGGCCTATGGCTACACCTTC CASQLGAYGYTF
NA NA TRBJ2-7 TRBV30 TGTGCCTGGAGTGTAGGGCGGAGGGGGAGTCGTAGCGAGCAGTACTTC CAWSVGRRGSRSEQYF
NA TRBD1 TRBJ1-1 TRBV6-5 TGTGCCAGCAGTTACTCAGGGGGCATGAACACTGAAGCTTTCTTT CASSYSGGMNTEAFF
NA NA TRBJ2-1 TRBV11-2 TGTGCCAGCAGCTCCCGGGGTAATATCTACAATGAGCAGTTCTTC CASSSRGNIYNEQFF
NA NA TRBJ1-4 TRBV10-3 TGTGCCATCAGTGACAGTCCCCCGATTGGCCGTGCAACTAATGAAAAACTGTTTTTT CAISDSPPIGRATNEKLFF
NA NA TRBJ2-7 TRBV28 TGTGCCAGCAACTCAGGGGGGATTTACGAGCAGTACTTC CASNSGGIYEQYF
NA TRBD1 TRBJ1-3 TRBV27 TGTGCCAGCAGTCGGACCTTCGGGACAGCCAGAAACACCATATATTTT CASSRTFGTARNTIYF
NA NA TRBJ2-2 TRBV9 TGTGCCAGCAGCGTAAACACCGGGGAGCTGTTTTTT CASSVNTGELFF
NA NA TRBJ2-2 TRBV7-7 TGTGCCAGCAGCCCCCAGAACACCGGGGAGCTGTTTTTT CASSPQNTGELFF
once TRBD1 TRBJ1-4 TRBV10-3 TGTGCCAGCGGGACAGCTAATGAAAAACTGTTTTTT CASGTANEKLFF
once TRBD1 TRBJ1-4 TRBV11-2 TGTGCCAGCAGCGCACAGGGGGTAGGGGCCGATGAACTGTTTTTT CASSAQGVGADELFF
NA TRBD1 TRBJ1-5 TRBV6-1 TGTGCCAGCAGTACGGACAGGGAGAGGGGTCAGCCCCAGCATTTT CASSTDRERGQPQHF
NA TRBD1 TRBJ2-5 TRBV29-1 TGCAGCGTAGGTACAGGGGTTTTAAAAGAGACCCAGTACTTC CSVGTGVLKETQYF
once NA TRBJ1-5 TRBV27 TGTGCCAGCAGTTTTAAAGGAGAGAGCAATCAGCCCCAGCATTTT CASSFKGESNQPQHF
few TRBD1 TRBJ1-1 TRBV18 TGTGCCAGCTCACTAAGACAGGGGCTCGACACTGAAGCTTTCTTT CASSLRQGLDTEAFF
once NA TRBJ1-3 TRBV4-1 TGCGCCAGCAGCCCGTTGGGGGGTTCTGGAAACACCATATATTTT CASSPLGGSGNTIYF
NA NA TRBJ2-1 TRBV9 TGTGCCAGCAGCCCTAGTGTTTACAATGAGCAGTTCTTC CASSPSVYNEQFF
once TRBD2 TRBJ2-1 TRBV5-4 TGTGCCAGCAGCGAAAGTACCGGGACTAGCGGGAAGGGGCAGTTCTTC CASSESTGTSGKGQFF
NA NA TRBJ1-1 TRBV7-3 TGTGCCAGGGTGGGACACTTGAACACTGAAGCTTTCTTT CARVGHLNTEAFF
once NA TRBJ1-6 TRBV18 TGTGCCAGCTCACTGGGGGCTGGATCACCCCTCCACTTT CASSLGAGSPLHF
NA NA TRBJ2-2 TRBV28 TGTGCCAGCAGTCCTGACTTGCCCGTAGGGACCGGGGAGCTGTTTTTT CASSPDLPVGTGELFF
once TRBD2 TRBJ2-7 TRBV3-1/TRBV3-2 TGTGCCAGCAGCCACCGGGGACTACCCATTAGCTCCTACGAGCAGTACTTC CASSHRGLPISSYEQYF
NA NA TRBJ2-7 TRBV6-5 TGTGCCAGTGGTGAGAGGCGGAGGAGCTCCTACGAGCAGTACTTC CASGERRRSSYEQYF
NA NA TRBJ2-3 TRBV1 TGCACCAGATCCGCAGGGGGTCACCCCGGCGCAGATACGCAGTATTTT CTRSAGGHPGADTQYF
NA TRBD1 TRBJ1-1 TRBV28 TGTGCCAGCAGTTCTGGACAGGCGAGCACTGAAGCTTTCTTT CASSSGQASTEAFF
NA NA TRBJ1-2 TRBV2 TGTGCCAGCAGTGTGAGGCAGGCTAACTATGGCTACACCTTC CASSVRQANYGYTF
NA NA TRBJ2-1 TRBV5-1 TGCGCCAGCAGCCCCCGCGGAGGGGGCTCCAACAATGAGCAGTTCTTC CASSPRGGGSNNEQFF
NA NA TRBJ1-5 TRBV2 TGTGCCAGCACCCGGGGACATAGCAATCAGCCCCAGCATTTT CASTRGHSNQPQHF
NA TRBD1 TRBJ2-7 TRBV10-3 TGTGCCACCAAGGACAGGGGACGTTTAGACGAGCAGTACTTC CATKDRGRLDEQYF
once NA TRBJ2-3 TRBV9 TGTGCCAGCAGCCCGGGGTACACAGATACGCAGTATTTT CASSPGYTDTQYF